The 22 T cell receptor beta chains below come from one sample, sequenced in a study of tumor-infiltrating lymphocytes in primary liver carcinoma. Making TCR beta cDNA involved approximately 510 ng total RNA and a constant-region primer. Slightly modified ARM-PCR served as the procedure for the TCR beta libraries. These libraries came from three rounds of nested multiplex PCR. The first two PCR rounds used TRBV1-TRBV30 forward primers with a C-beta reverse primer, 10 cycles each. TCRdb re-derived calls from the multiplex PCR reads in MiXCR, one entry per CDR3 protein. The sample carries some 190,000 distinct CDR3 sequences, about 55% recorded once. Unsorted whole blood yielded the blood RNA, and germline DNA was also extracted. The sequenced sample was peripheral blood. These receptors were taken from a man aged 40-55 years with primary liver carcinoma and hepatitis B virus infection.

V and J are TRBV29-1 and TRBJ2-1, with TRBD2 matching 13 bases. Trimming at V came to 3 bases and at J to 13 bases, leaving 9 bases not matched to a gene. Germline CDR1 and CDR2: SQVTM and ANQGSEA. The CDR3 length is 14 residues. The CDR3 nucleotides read TGCAGCGTTGAGACTAGCGGGAGGCACAACGATCAGTTCTTC. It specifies CSVETSGRHNDQFF.

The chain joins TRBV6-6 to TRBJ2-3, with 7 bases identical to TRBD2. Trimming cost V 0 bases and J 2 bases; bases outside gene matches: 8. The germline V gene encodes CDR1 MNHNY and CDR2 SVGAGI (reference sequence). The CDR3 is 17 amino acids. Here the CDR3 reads CASSYSWSGTDTDTQYF. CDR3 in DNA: TGTGCCAGCAGTTACTCGTGGAGCGGGACCGACACAGATACGCAGTATTTT.

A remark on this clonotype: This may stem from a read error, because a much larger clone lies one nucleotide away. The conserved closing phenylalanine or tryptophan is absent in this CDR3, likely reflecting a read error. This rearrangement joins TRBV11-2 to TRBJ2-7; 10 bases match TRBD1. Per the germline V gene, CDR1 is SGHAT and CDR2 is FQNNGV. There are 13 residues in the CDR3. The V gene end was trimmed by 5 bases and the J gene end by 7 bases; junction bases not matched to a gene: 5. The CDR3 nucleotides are TGTGCCAGCAGCATGGGACAGGGGAGGGAGCAGTACTTG. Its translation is CASSMGQGREQYL.

The CDR3 sequence is CASSGGQGGYEQYF. In DNA form, the CDR3 reads TGTGCCAGCAGTGGGGGACAGGGAGGCTACGAGCAGTACTTC. The chain recombines TRBV25-1 with TRBJ2-7, with 9 bases lining up with TRBD1. The CDR3 totals 14 residues. V trimming: 4 bases; J trimming: 3 bases; junction bases outside the gene matches: 4. Germline CDR1 is MGHDK and CDR2 is SYGVNS.

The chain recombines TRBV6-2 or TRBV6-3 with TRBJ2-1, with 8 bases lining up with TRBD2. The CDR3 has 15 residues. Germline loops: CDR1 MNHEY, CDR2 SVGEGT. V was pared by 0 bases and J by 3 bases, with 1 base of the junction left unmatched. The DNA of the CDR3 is TGTGCCAGCAGTTACTCCGGGGGGGGCTACAATGAGCAGTTCTTC. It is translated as CASSYSGGGYNEQFF.

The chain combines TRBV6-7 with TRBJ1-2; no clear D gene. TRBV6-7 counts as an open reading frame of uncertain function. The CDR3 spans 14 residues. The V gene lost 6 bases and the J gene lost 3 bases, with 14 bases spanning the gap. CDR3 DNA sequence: TGTGCCAGCAGCCCAAAGGTCGGCTACTATGGCTACACCTTC. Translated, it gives CASSPKVGYYGYTF.

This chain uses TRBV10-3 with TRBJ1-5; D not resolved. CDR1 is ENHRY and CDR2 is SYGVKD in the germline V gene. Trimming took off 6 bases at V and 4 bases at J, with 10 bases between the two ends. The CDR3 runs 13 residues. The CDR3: CAISRKGNQPQHF. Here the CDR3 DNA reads TGTGCCATCAGCAGGAAGGGTAATCAGCCCCAGCATTTT.

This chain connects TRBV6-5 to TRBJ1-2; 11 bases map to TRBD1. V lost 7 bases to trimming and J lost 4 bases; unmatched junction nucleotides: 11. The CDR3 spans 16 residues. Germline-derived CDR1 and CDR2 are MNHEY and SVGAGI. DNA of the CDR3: TGTGCCAGCACCAATATACGGACAGGGGGCGGCTATGGCTACACCTTC. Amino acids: CASTNIRTGGGYGYTF.

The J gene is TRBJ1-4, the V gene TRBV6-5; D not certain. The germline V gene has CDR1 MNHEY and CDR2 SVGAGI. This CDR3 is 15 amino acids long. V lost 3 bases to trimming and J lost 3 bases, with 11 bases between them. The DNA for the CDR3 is TGTGCCAGCAGTTATGAGGAAGGGTCTAATGAAAAACTGTTTTTT. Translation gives CASSYEEGSNEKLFF.

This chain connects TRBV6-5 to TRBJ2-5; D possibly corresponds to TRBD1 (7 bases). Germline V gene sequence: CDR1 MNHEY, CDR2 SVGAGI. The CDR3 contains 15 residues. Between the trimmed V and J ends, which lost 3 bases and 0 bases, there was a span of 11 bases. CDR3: CASSYGGTDQETQYF. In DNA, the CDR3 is TGTGCCAGCAGTTATGGGGGGACAGACCAAGAGACCCAGTACTTC.

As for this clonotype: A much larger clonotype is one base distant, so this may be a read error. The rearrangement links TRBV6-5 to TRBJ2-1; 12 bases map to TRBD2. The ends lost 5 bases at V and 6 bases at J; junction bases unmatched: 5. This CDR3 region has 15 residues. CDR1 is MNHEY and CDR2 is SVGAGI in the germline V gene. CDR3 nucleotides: TGTGCCAGCAGTGTGACTAGCGGGAGCTGCAATGAGCAGTTCTTC. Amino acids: CASSVTSGSCNEQFF.

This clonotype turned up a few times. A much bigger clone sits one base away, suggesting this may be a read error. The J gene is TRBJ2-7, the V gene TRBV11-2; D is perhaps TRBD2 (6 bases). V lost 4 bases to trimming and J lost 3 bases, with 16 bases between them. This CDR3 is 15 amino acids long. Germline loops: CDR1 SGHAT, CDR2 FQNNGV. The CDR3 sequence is CASSSAGGAGYEQYF. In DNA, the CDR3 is TGTGCCAGCAGCTCAGCTGGCGGGGCGGGCTACGAGCAGTACTTC.

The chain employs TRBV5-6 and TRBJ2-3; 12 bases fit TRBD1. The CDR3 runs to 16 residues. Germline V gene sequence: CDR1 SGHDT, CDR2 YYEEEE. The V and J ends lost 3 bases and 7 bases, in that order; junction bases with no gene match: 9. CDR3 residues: CASSSGQGAAGHTQYF. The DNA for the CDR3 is TGTGCCAGCAGCTCGGGACAGGGGGCTGCGGGGCATACGCAGTATTTT.

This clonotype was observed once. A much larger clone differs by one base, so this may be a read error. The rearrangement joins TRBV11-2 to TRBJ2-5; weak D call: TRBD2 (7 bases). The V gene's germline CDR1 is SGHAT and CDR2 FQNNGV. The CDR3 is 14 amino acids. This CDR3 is CPSNIGGGRETQYF. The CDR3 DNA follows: TGTCCCAGCAATATAGGGGGGGGGCGGGAGACCCAGTACTTC.

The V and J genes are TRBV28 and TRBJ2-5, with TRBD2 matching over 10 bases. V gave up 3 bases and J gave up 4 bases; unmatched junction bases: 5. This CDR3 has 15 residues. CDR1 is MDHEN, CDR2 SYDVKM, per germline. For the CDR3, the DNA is TGTGCCAGCAGTTTTTCGGGACTAGCGTCAGAGACCCAGTACTTC. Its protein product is CASSFSGLASETQYF.

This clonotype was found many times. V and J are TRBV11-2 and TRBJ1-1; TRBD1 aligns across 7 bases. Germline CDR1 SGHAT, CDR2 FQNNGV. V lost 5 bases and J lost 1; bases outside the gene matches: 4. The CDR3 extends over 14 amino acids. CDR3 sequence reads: CASSPRQGNTEAFF. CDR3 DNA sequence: TGTGCCAGCAGCCCGAGACAGGGGAACACTGAAGCTTTCTTT.

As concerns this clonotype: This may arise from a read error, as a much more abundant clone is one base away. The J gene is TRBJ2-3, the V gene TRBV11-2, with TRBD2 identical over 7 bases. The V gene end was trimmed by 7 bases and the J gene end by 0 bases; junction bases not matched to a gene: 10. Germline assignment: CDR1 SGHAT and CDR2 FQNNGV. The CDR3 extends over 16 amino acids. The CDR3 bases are TGTGCCAGCAAATGGGAGGCTAGCGGTAGCACAGATACGCAGTATTTT. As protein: CASKWEASGSTDTQYF.

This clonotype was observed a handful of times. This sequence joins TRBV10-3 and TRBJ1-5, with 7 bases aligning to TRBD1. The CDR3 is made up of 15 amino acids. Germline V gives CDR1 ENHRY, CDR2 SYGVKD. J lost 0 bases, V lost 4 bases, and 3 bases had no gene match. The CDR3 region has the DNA TGTGCCATCAGTGGCGGGACAGATAGCAATCAGCCCCAGCATTTT. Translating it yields CAISGGTDSNQPQHF.

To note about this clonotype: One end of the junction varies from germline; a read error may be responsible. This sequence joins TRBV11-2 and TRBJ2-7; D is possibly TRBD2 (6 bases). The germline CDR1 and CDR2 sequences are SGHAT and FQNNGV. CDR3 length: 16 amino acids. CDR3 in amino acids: CANSLDPGDDIYEQYF. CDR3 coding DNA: TGTGCCAACAGCTTAGATCCGGGGGACGATATCTACGAGCAGTACTTC. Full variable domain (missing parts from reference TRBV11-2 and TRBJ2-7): EAGVAQSPRYKIIEKRQSVAFWCNPISGHATLYWYQQILGQGPKLLIQFQNNGVVDDSQLPKDRFSAERLKGVDSTLKIQPAKLEDSAVYLCANSLDPGDDIYEQYFGPGTRLTVT.

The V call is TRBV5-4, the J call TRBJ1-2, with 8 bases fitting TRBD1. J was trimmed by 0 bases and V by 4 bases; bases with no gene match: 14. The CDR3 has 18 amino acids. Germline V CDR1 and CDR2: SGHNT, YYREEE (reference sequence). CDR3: CASSHAFQGALANYGYTF. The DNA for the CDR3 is TGTGCCAGCAGCCACGCCTTCCAGGGGGCTCTTGCTAACTATGGCTACACCTTC.

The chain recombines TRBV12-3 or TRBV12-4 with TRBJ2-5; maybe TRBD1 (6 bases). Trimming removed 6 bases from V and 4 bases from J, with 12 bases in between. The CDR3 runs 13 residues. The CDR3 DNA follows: TGTGCCAGCAGCACAACAGGGTTAGAGACCCAGTACTTC. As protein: CASSTTGLETQYF.

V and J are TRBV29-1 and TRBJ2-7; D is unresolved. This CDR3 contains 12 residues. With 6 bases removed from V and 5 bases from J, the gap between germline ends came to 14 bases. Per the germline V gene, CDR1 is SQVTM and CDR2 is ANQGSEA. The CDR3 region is CSVRSTSHEQYF. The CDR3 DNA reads TGCAGCGTCCGATCCACCAGCCACGAGCAGTACTTC.